This entry features one T cell receptor (beta chain) sequence. Only one count was recorded for this clonotype. It lacks a known antigen. A read error may produce the germline difference seen at one junction end. These data are taken from a study of tumor-infiltrating lymphocytes in primary liver carcinoma (dated by TCRdb to about 2017). With respect to the entire study: Hepatocellular carcinoma (four) or combined HCC and intrahepatic cholangiocarcinoma (one) was present in the five patients, who were three men and two women aged 30 to 69 years. The five patients had tumors staged T1-T3 N0M0, with maximum diameters ranging from about 4.2 to 10 cm. Each sample produced roughly 3.5 to 7.13 million productive TCRbeta reads, and read depth showed no significant difference between tissue types. Across five regions of each liver tumor, along with adjacent normal tissue and blood, the study brought together TCRbeta repertoire sequencing, expression microarrays and whole-exome sequencing. A total of roughly 35 specimens from 5 patients, comprising about 25 tumor regions, 5 adjacent noncancerous liver tissues and 5 peripheral blood samples, were covered by TCRbeta repertoire sequencing. The 25 tumor region samples were profiled with Agilent mRNA microarrays so that TCRbeta repertoire diversity could be related to the local molecular phenotype. Repertoires from technical replicates were highly reproducible, with mean shared-clone rates approximately 0.88 and correlation coefficients above 0.95. General findings and caveats noted by the study authors: Repertoire overlap was higher between tumor regions (mean about 36%) than tumor-adjacent (around 17%) or tumor-blood (approximately 14%) pairs, consistent with antigen-driven expansion. The study included only four to six patients, and the authors note findings should be validated in a larger study. The top 250 clones accounted for a significantly greater share of the repertoire in tumors than in blood (p = 0.039). Because the samples were bulk and unsorted, CD4+ and CD8+ T cell repertoires could not be compared. Only about 7.5-25% of top clones were found in all five regions of a tumor, suggesting spatial heterogeneity of tumor-infiltrating T cells. Because sequencing covered only the TCR beta chain and unpaired alpha chains were not captured, true repertoire diversity is likely underestimated.

Without any cell sorting, total RNA and DNA were extracted together from about 20-30 mg of bulk tissue using the AllPrep DNA/RNA mini kit. Surgical resection was performed in China between late 2015 and 2016 on about five patients with histopathologically diagnosed primary liver carcinoma. Chronic HBV infection was present in the patients, and the patients were treatment-naive at sampling. Each tumor was sampled at five spatially separated regions: the superior, inferior, left-lateral and right-lateral poles and the tumor centre. According to histology, viable tumor cells made up more than 90% of every tumor sample. Each fresh piece of tumor and adjacent tissue was cut in two, with one half stored in RNAlater at -80 degrees C and the other half sent for histology. A constant-region primer and ProtoScript II reverse transcriptase were used to reverse-transcribe TCRbeta-specific cDNA from 500 ng total RNA. Three nested multiplex PCR rounds, following a slightly modified ARM-PCR procedure, were used to build the TCRbeta libraries. A final 25-cycle PCR with Deep VentR polymerase added sample barcodes and Illumina adapters. Amplicons of 200-500 bp were gel-purified with a QIAquick gel extraction kit before sequencing. The TCRbeta amplicons were sequenced with 250-bp paired-end reads on an Illumina HiSeq 2500. Regarding the original processing steps: Trimmomatic v0.33 was used to quality-trim the reads, and FLASH v1.2.11 was used to merge paired reads so that full CDR3 sequences could be recovered. V, D and J germline segments were assigned to the rearranged TCRbeta sequences using MiGEC v1.2.1b. Clonotype statistics and Shannon-Wiener diversity indices were calculated with VDJtools v1.0.0. To reduce sampling bias, subsequent analyses other than the diversity analysis used only the 250 most abundant clonotypes in each sample. Using fastp trimming at Q25 and MiXCR clonotype assembly, TCRdb reanalyzed the public sequencing data and kept in-frame beta chains. Identical CDR3 protein sequences are pooled into one entry, listed with their most common genes and DNA. Clone size and V and J calls follow TCRdb, not the original study. The sample includes approximately 120,000 distinct CDR3 sequences, with 64% observed a single time. About 8% of the sample rests with the top ten.

The clonotype originates from a woman aged 55-69 years with primary liver carcinoma and hepatitis B virus infection. Sequenced: liver tumor tissue from sampling region 3. The cell subset or site label here, explained by the study, means: tumor region T3, left-lateral pole.

The CDR3 region has the sequence CASGQDPGTSSGNTIYF. The DNA sequence is given as TGCGCCAGCGGCCAAGACCCCGGGACATCCTCTGGAAACACCATATACTTT. The chain is encoded by TRBV4-1 joined to TRBJ1-3; the D gene is possibly TRBD1, with 6 bases matching. CDR3 length: 17 amino acids, cysteine to phenylalanine. This entry keeps only the CDR3 DNA: 51 bases, framed from base 1. The germline V gene yields MGHRA for CDR1 and YSYEKL for CDR2.